The T cell receptor (beta chain) under discussion was sequenced for a study of blood T cell repertoires in COVID-19. Trimming took 4 bases from V and 2 from J, leaving 4 bases between them. This CDR3 is built from 12 residues. Per germline, CDR1 KGHDR and CDR2 SFDVKD. Sequencing used immunoSEQ multiplex PCR; TCRdb keeps in-frame clones, though not all of them. The sample yields around 320,000 clones, about 91% seen once. The receptor's source is a woman aged 30 to 39 who had recovered from COVID-19. Sequenced sample: peripheral blood. The rearrangement joins TRBV24-1 to TRBJ1-2; D not certain. CDR3 sequence: CATSEQNYGYTF. The DNA for the CDR3 is TGTGCCACCAGTGAACAGAACTATGGCTACACCTTC.